These T cell receptor beta chains were read from a single sample in a study of T cells in Graves' hyperthyroidism and ophthalmopathy. A single record per CDR3 protein comes from TCRdb applying MiXCR to the multiplex PCR reads. Seen here are around 700,000 distinct CDR3 sequences, 30% to 40% observed once, and the top ten hold roughly 31%. Sequences were obtained from blood. The receptor set was obtained from a woman aged 40 to 49 with Graves' hyperthyroidism. The CDR3 runs from the conserved cysteine through the conserved F or W. A D gene is named only where the DNA matches it firmly. Size is omitted from some rows. Given values are once, few, many or a class for expanded clones.

many	TRBV29-1	TRBD1	TRBJ1-1	12	CSGDRVIGAAFF	TGCAGCGGGGACAGGGTAATTGGTGCGGCTTTCTTT
many	TRBV7-8	TRBD1	TRBJ2-7	16	CASSSGQGVVHYEQYF	TGTGCCAGCAGCTCCGGGCAGGGGGTGGTGCATTACGAGCAGTACTTC
many	TRBV27	NA	TRBJ1-6	14	CASSLSGLGSPLHF	TGTGCCAGCAGTTTATCAGGGTTAGGTTCACCCCTCCACTTT
NA	TRBV20-1	NA	TRBJ1-2	11	CSARAGRGYTF	TGCAGTGCTAGAGCGGGCAGGGGCTACACCTTC
few	TRBV19	TRBD1	TRBJ1-2	14	CASSGTGGAFGYTF	TGTGCCAGTAGCGGAACAGGGGGCGCGTTTGGCTACACCTTC
few	TRBV2	NA	TRBJ2-3	12	CASTGPADTQYF	TGTGCCAGTACTGGGCCTGCAGATACGCAGTATTTT
many	TRBV12-3/TRBV12-4	NA	TRBJ1-2	11	CASIGQHGYTF	TGTGCCTCTATAGGGCAGCATGGCTACACCTTC
NA	TRBV12-3/TRBV12-4	NA	TRBJ2-5	15	CASRPDSNTGETQYF	TGTGCCAGCAGGCCCGACAGTAACACCGGGGAGACCCAGTACTTC
many	TRBV11-2	NA	TRBJ2-6	14	CASLSPSGANVLTF	TGTGCCAGCCTCAGCCCCTCTGGGGCCAACGTCCTGACTTTC
once	TRBV3-1	TRBD1	TRBJ1-6	15	CTSSQEVRGRSPLHF	TGTACCAGCAGCCAAGAGGTCAGGGGGCGATCACCCCTCCACTTT
NA	TRBV20-1	NA	TRBJ1-2	14	CSAMGSSGGYGYTF	TGCAGTGCTATGGGGAGTTCCGGAGGGTATGGCTACACCTTC
NA	TRBV12-3/TRBV12-4	TRBD1	TRBJ2-7	15	CASSPPGQGAHKQYF	TGTGCCAGCAGTCCACCGGGACAGGGAGCCCACAAGCAGTACTTC
once	TRBV10-3	NA	TRBJ2-7	15	CAISSLQGLRNEQYF	TGTGCCATCAGCTCCCTACAGGGACTGAGGAACGAGCAGTACTTC
few	TRBV4-3	TRBD1	TRBJ1-1	18	CASSQEVGQGALNTEAFF	TGCGCCAGCAGCCAAGAGGTCGGGCAGGGGGCCTTGAACACTGAAGCTTTCTTT
many	TRBV19	NA	TRBJ1-5	14	CASSMDASNQPQHF	TGTGCCAGTAGTATGGACGCTAGCAATCAGCCCCAGCATTTT
NA	TRBV13	TRBD1	TRBJ2-7	15	CASSRAGGTPYEQYF	TGTGCCAGCAGTCGGGCAGGGGGCACCCCCTACGAGCAGTACTTC
many	TRBV10-3	NA	TRBJ1-2	15	CAISYTSDTPYGYTF	TGTGCCATCAGCTACACCTCGGACACGCCCTATGGCTACACCTTC
NA	TRBV29-1	TRBD1	TRBJ2-2	12	CSGTGGSGELFF	TGCAGCGGGACAGGGGGCAGCGGGGAGCTGTTTTTT
many	TRBV10-3	NA	TRBJ2-6	19	CAISVGIGQGGYGANVLTF	TGTGCCATCAGTGTTGGGATTGGACAGGGAGGGTATGGGGCCAACGTCCTGACTTTC
NA	TRBV4-1	TRBD1	TRBJ1-3	17	CASTHLPHRGERNTIYF	TGCGCCAGCACCCACCTCCCCCACAGGGGGGAGCGAAACACCATATATTTT
NA	TRBV24-1	NA	TRBJ1-2	13	CATYSGDTYGYTF	TGTGCCACCTATTCCGGGGATACCTATGGCTACACCTTC
NA	TRBV15	NA	TRBJ1-2	15	CATSSGTGTYYGYTF	TGTGCCACCAGCAGTGGAACCGGGACTTACTATGGCTACACCTTC
once	TRBV2	TRBD1	TRBJ1-2	13	CASRLGQDYGYTF	TGTGCCAGCAGATTGGGACAGGACTATGGCTACACCTTC
NA	TRBV29-1	TRBD1	TRBJ2-5	12	CSVQGAWETQYF	TGCAGCGTTCAGGGGGCTTGGGAGACCCAGTACTTC
NA	TRBV29-1	TRBD1	TRBJ2-7	12	CSVGQGAWEQYF	TGCAGCGTTGGACAGGGGGCTTGGGAGCAGTACTTC
few	TRBV6-1	TRBD1	TRBJ1-5	15	CASRQVDRDNQPQHF	TGTGCCAGCAGGCAAGTCGACAGGGACAATCAGCCCCAGCATTTT
NA	TRBV12-3/TRBV12-4	TRBD2	TRBJ2-7	14	CASSSSGTTYEQYF	TGTGCCAGCAGTTCTTCCGGGACTACCTACGAGCAGTACTTC
NA	TRBV4-3	TRBD1	TRBJ1-2	14	CASSQLTGVDGYTF	TGCGCCAGCAGCCAATTGACAGGGGTCGACGGCTACACCTTC
NA	TRBV12-3/TRBV12-4	NA	TRBJ2-5	13	CASSSIEVETQYF	TGTGCCAGCAGTTCCATAGAGGTGGAGACCCAGTACTTC
NA	TRBV19	NA	TRBJ1-1	13	CASSMWGGFEAFF	TGTGCCAGTAGTATGTGGGGCGGATTTGAAGCTTTCTTT
NA	TRBV10-3	TRBD1	TRBJ2-7	14	CAISRPGGLNEQYF	TGTGCCATCAGTAGGCCAGGGGGCTTGAATGAGCAGTACTTC
few	TRBV4-1	NA	TRBJ2-5	15	CASSQVGGHQETQYF	TGCGCCAGCAGCCAAGTGGGGGGACACCAAGAGACCCAGTACTTC
NA	TRBV29-1	NA	TRBJ1-2	11	CSVQENYGYTF	TGCAGCGTTCAAGAGAACTATGGCTACACCTTC
few	TRBV12-3/TRBV12-4	NA	TRBJ2-2	15	CASITGPPNTGELFF	TGTGCCAGCATTACGGGACCTCCGAACACCGGGGAGCTGTTTTTT
NA	TRBV7-3	NA	TRBJ2-7	16	CASTKIGGLGGYEQYF	TGTGCCAGCACTAAAATCGGGGGCTTAGGCGGCTACGAGCAGTACTTC
NA	TRBV6-5	TRBD2	TRBJ2-7	15	CASSYAYAGEYEQYF	TGTGCCAGCAGTTACGCCTACGCGGGAGAATACGAGCAGTACTTC